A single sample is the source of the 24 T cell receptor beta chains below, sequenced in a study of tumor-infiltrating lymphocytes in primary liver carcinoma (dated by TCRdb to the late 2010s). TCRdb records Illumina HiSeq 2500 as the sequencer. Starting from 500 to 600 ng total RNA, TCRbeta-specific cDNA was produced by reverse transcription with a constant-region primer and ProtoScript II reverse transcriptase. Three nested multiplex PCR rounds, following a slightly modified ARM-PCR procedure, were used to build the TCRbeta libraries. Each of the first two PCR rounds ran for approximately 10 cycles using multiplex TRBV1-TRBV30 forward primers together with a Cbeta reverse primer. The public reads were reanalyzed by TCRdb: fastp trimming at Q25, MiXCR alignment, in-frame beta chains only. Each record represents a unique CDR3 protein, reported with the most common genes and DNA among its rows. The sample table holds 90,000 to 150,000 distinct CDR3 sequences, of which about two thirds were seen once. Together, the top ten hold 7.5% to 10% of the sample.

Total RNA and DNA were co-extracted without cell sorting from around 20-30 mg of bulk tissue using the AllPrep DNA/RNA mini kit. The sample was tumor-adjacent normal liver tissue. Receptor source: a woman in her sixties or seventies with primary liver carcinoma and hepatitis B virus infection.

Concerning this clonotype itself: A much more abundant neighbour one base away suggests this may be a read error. CDR3 in amino acids: CANTQSGVEQYF. CDR3 coding DNA: TGTGCCAACACTCAATCAGGGGTGGAGCAGTACTTC. V and J are TRBV28 and TRBJ2-7; TRBD1 is a possible D gene (6 bases). CDR3 length equals 12 residues. V lost 10 bases and J lost 7, with 17 bases in between. Germline CDR1 and CDR2: MDHEN and SYDVKM.

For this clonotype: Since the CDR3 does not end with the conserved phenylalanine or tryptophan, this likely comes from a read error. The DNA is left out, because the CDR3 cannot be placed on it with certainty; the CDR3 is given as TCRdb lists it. This chain's CDR3 is CATAAKNIKYL. The rearrangement joins TRBV6-1 to TRBJ2-4. Germline V gene sequence: CDR1 MNHNS, CDR2 SASEGT. The CDR3 spans 11 residues, counting both ends.

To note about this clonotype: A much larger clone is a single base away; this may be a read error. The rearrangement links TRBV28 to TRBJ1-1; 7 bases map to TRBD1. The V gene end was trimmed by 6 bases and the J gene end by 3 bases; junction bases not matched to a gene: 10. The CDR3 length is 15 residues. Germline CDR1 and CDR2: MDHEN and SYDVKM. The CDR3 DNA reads TGTGCCAGCAGCCAGGGGGGGGCTGGTGACACTGAAGCTTTCTTT. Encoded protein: CASSQGGAGDTEAFF.

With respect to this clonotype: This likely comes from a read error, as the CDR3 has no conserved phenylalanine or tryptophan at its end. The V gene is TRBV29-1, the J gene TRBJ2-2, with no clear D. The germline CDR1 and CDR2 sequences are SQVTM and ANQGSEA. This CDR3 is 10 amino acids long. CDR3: CSVGIWELFL. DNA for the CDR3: TGCAGTGTTGGGATCTGGGAGCTGTTTCTT.

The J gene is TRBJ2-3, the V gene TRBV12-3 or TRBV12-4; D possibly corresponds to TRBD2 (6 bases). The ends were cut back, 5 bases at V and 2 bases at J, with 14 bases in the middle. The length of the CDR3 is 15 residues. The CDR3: CASSPGRGYTDTQYF. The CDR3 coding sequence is TGTGCCAGCAGTCCCGGGAGAGGGTACACAGATACGCAGTATTTT.

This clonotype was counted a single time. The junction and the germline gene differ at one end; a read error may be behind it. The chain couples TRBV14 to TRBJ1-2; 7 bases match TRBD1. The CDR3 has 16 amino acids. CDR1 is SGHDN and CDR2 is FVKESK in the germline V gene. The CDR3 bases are TGTGCCAACAGCCAGAGGGGCCGACAGGGCGGCTATGGATACACCTTC. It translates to CANSQRGRQGGYGYTF. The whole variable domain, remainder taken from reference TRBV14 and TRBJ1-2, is EAGVTQFPSHSVIEKGQTVTLRCDPISGHDNLYWYRRVMGKEIKFLLHFVKESKQDESGMPNNRFLAERTGGTYSTLKVQPAELEDSGVYFCANSQRGRQGGYGYTFGSGTRLTVV.

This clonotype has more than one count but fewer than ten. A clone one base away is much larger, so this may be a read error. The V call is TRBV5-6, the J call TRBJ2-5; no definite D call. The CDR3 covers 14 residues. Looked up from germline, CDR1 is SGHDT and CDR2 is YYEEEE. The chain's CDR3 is CAGSFIGSSRTQYF. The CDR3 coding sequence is TGTGCCGGCAGCTTTATAGGTTCCTCGAGAACCCAGTACTTC.

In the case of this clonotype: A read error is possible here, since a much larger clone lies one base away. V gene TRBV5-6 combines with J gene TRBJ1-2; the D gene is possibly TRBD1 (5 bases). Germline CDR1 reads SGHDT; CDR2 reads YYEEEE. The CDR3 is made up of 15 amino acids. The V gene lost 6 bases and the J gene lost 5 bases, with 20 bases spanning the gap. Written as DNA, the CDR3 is TGTGCCAGCATTAGAAGGGGCAGGGATAAATATGGCTACACCTTC. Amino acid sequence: CASIRRGRDKYGYTF.

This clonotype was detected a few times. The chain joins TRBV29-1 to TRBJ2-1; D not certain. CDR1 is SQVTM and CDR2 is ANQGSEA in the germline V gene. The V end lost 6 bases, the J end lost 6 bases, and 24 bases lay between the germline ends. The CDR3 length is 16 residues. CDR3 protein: CSVVKIAGASVNEQFF. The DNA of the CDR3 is TGCAGCGTAGTTAAGATAGCAGGAGCATCGGTCAATGAGCAGTTCTTC.

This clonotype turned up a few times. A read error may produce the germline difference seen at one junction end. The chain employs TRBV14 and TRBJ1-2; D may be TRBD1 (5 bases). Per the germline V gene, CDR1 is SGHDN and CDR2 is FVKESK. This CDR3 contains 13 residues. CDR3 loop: CTSSQRQSYVYTF. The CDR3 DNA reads TGTACCAGCAGCCAAAGACAGTCCTATGTCTACACCTTC.

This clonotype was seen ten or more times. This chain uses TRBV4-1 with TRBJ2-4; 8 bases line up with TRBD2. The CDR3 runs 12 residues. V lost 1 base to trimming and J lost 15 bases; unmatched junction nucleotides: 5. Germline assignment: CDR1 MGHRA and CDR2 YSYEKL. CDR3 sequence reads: CASSQGGGRRYF. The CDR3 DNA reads TGCGCCAGCAGCCAAGGGGGCGGGAGGAGGTACTTC.

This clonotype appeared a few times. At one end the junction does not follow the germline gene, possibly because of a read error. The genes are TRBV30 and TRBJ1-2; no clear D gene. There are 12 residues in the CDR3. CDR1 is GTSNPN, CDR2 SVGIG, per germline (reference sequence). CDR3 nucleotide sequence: TGTGCCTGGAGTAACGGGCCGAATGGCAACACCTTC. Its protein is CAWSNGPNGNTF.

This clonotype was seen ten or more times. CDR3 in amino acids: CASSFADTQYF. Written as DNA, the CDR3 is TGCGCCAGCAGCTTCGCCGATACGCAGTATTTT. V usage is TRBV5-1 and J usage is TRBJ2-3; D is unclear. The ends were cut back, 2 bases at V and 6 bases at J, with 4 bases in the middle. Per germline, CDR1 SGHRS and CDR2 YFSETQ. The CDR3 runs to 11 residues.

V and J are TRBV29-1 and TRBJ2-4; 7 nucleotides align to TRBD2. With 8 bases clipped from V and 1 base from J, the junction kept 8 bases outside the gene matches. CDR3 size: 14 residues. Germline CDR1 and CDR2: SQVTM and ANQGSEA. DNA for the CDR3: TGCAGCATGAGGGGAGGGCGGGCCAAAAACATTCAGTACTTC. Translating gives CSMRGGRAKNIQYF.

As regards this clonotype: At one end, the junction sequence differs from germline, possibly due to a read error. The CDR3 protein is CATSLSGTWGDGYTF. The CDR3 DNA is TGCGCCACCAGCTTGTCCGGGACATGGGGAGATGGCTACACATTC. The gene calls are TRBV5-1 and TRBJ1-2, with a possible D match to TRBD1 (6 bases). The CDR3 has 15 amino acids. Germline loops: CDR1 SGHRS, CDR2 YFSETQ.

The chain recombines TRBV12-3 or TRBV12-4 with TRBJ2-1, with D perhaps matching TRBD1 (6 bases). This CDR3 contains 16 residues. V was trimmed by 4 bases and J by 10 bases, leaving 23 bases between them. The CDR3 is CASSSVPAGVYEEQFF. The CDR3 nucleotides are TGTGCCAGCAGTTCCGTCCCAGCAGGGGTTTACGAAGAGCAGTTCTTC.

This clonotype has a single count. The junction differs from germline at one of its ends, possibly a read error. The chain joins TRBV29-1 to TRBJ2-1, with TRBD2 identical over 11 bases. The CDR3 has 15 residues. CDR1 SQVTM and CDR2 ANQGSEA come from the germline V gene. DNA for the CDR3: TGCAGCGTTGGACGTCTAGCGGGAGGAAACAATGAGCTGTTCTTC. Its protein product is CSVGRLAGGNNELFF.

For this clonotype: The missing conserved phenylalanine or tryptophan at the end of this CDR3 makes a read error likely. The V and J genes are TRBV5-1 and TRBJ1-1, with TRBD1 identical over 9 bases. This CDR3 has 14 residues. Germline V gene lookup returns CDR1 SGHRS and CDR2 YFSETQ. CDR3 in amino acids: CTSSLGQGNTEAFS. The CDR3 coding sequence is TGCACCAGCAGCTTGGGACAGGGTAACACTGAAGCTTTCTCT.

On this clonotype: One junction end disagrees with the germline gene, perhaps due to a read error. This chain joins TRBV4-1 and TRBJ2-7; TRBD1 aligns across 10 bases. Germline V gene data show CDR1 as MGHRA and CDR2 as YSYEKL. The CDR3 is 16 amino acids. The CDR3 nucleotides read TGCGCCAGCAGCCATAACCCCGACAGGGGGCTTTACGAGCAATACTTC. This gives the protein CASSHNPDRGLYEQYF.

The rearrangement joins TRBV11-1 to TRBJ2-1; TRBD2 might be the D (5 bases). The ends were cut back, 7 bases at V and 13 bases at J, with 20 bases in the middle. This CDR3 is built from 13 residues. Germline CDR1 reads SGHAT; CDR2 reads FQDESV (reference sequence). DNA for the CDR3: TGTGCCAGCAACTCCCCTTACAGTGGACTCCAGTTCTTC. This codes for CASNSPYSGLQFF.

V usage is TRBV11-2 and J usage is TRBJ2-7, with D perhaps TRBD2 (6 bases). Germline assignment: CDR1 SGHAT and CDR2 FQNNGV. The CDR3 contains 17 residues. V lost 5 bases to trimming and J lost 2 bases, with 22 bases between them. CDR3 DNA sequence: TGTGCCAGCAGCGCTCTACTGGGACTGCCAATTCCCTACGAGCAGTACTTC. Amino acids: CASSALLGLPIPYEQYF.

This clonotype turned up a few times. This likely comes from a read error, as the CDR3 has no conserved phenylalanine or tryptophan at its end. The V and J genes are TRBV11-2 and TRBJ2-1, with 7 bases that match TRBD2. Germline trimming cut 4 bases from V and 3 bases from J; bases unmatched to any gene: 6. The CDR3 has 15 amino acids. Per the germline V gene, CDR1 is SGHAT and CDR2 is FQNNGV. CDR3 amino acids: CASSSHPSGYNEQFS. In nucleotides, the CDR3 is TGTGCCAGCAGCTCACACCCTAGCGGCTACAATGAGCAGTTCTCC.

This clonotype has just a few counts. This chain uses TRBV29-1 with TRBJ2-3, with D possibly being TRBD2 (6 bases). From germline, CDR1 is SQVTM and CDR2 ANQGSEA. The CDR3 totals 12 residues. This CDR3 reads CRAGFKGDTQYF. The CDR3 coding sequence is TGCAGGGCGGGGTTTAAAGGAGATACGCAGTATTTT.

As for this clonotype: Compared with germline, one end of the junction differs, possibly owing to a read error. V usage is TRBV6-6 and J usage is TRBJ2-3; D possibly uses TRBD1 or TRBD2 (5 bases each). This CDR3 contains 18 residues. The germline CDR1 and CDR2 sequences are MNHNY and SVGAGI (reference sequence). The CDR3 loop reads CASSYATAGAGILGTQYF. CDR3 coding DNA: TGTGCCAGTAGTTATGCCACTGCCGGGGCAGGGATATTGGGTACGCAGTATTTT.